This T cell receptor (beta chain) derives from a study of blood T cell repertoires in COVID-19. Germline-derived CDR1 and CDR2 are SGHAT and FQNNGV. Trimming pared 5 bases from V and 1 base from J, leaving 14 bases between. This CDR3 spans 16 amino acids. The authors' processing: By means of reference gene primer amplification, nucleated cell counts were estimated. Some clones are missing from TCRdb's copy, which holds only in-frame ones; the method was immunoSEQ multiplex PCR. V, J and clone size derive from that table, while D and trimming were established from the DNA sequence. This sample yields about 190,000 clones, of which about 83% are seen a single time; just under 0.9% belongs to the top ten. Only a few counts were recorded for this clone.

The sample taken for sequencing was peripheral blood. The chain couples TRBV11-2 to TRBJ2-2; D is undetermined. This sequence was found in a woman aged 18 to 35 who had recovered from COVID-19. CDR3 protein: CASSRRVGLNTGELFF. The CDR3 nucleotides are TGTGCCAGCAGCCGCCGGGTAGGCTTGAACACCGGGGAGCTGTTTTTT.